This entry is about one T cell receptor (beta chain). Its target is not known. The Oncomine TCR Beta short-read assay was applied to DNA of cultured CD4+ T cells. TCRdb re-analysed the PCR reads in MiXCR, keeping a single row per CDR3 protein. The top ten clones hold 14% of a sample with about 20,000 distinct CDR3 sequences, 40% to 50% of them seen once. The source of the sample is a study of vaccination and CD4 T cells after COVID-19. Germline V lookup: CDR1 SEHNR, CDR2 FQNEAQ (reference sequence). This CDR3 has 15 residues. V lost 5 bases and J 3 bases, leaving 11 bases between the germline ends. Described treatment: roughly ten-day PBMC culture with coronavirus spike peptide pools or control peptides (ViraFEST assay). PCR-confirmed positives ranged from March to December 2020, preceding US Alpha, Beta and Delta variants.

The sequence derives from a human donor who had recovered from COVID-19. Sequences were obtained from CD4+ T cells from blood, cultured in vitro. The chain links TRBV7-9 to TRBJ2-6; D remains ambiguous. The CDR3 DNA reads TGTGCCAGCAGCCAGATGGGAAGTGGGGCCAACGTCCTGACTTTC. Amino acid sequence: CASSQMGSGANVLTF.